This T cell receptor (beta chain) was obtained from a study of somatic mutations in cytotoxic T cells in rheumatoid arthritis. Assay used: immunoSEQ multiplex PCR; TCRdb lists only in-frame clones, some missing. The sample contains tens of thousands of clones, approximately 82% of which appear only once. The CDR3 has 13 amino acids. The clonotype was recovered from an adult with rheumatoid arthritis. The material sequenced was CD8+ T cells sorted from blood. V is TRBV21-1 and J is TRBJ2-7; no check of the table's D call, TRBD2, against the DNA was made. TRBV21-1 is designated a pseudogene. CDR3 nucleotide sequence: TGTGCCAGCGGTCCCGGGGGAAAATACGAGCAGTACGTC. Protein: CASGPGGKYEQYV.